This T cell receptor (beta chain) was identified in a study of blood T cell repertoires in COVID-19. Clones were sequenced by immunoSEQ multiplex PCR, and TCRdb holds only the in-frame ones, with some missing. The sample has approximately 44,000 clones, approximately 90% seen once. A Seattle source enrolled patients during active infection and followed them longitudinally. Germline CDR1 reads SGDLS; CDR2 reads YYNGEE. The CDR3 length is 13 residues. Trimming stripped 4 bases from V and 4 bases from J, with 11 bases between. What was sequenced was peripheral blood. This TCR was sampled from a man aged 50 or older with COVID-19, enrolled during active disease. V gene TRBV9 combines with J gene TRBJ1-1, with D possibly being TRBD1 (5 bases). CDR3: CASSPRGGTEAFF. Here the CDR3 DNA reads TGTGCCAGCAGCCCTCGGGGGGGCACTGAAGCTTTCTTT.